One TCR beta chain is described in this entry. This CDR3 has 12 residues. Trimming shortened V by 4 bases and J by 5 bases, and 9 bases separated the two germline ends. CDR1 is SQVTM and CDR2 is ANQGSEA in the germline V gene. TCRdb re-analysed the RACE reads in MiXCR, keeping a single row per CDR3 protein. The table records under 50,000 distinct CDR3 sequences, over 7.5% of them present only once. Time point defined: patch test 3, about 24 weeks after DPC sensitization. Specified treatment: therapeutic diphenylcyclopropenone sensitization with weekly scalp DPC. Total RNA was extracted from unfractionated whole blood. Staff drew blood before applying each patch test. This sample stems from a study of human T cells and chemical hapten exposure. Study-wide background: In the approximately 25-week study, patients were dosed weekly with diphenylcyclopropenone on the scalp throughout.

The sample in question was whole blood, obtained in connection with sensitization to the hapten diphenylcyclopropenone (DPC). V and J are TRBV29-1 and TRBJ2-1; TRBD2 is a possible D gene (5 bases). The receptor comes from a man aged 50 to 60 with alopecia areata. Some clones in this sample may be carry-over from other donors' samples. The CDR3 DNA sequence: TGCAGCGTTGGGGTAGCGAACAATGAGCAGTTCTTC. Translation gives CSVGVANNEQFF.